This T cell receptor (beta chain) was recorded in a study of cytomegalovirus exposure and HLA in healthy donors. 60 Vbeta and 13 Jbeta primers were used in PCR. Profiled with immunoSEQ multiplex PCR; TCRdb holds only in-frame clones, not every one. The table shows about 160,000 clones, with roughly 66% occurring only once. Trimming removed 4 bases from V and 5 bases from J, with 18 bases in between. Germline V gene sequence: CDR1 SGHTS, CDR2 YDEGEE. The CDR3 is 15 residues long. Regarding the study as a whole: Certain sequence variants were highly shared and formed a cluster, and this cluster was likely a sequencing artifact.

As for this clone: Its antigen is unknown.

The V and J genes are TRBV5-8 and TRBJ2-5; D perhaps matches TRBD2 (5 bases). The receptor was isolated from a young woman in good health and CMV-seronegative. The sequencing input was PBMCs. The CDR3 nucleotides read TGTGCCAGCAGCCGCACGGGGTTTCGTGCGGAGACCCAGTACTTC. Encoded protein: CASSRTGFRAETQYF.